Many counts were recorded for the clone carrying this T cell receptor (beta chain). As yet, its antigen is unknown. V lost 6 bases, J lost 4 bases, and 9 bases stayed unmatched. This CDR3 region has 15 residues. Per the germline V gene, CDR1 is SQVTM and CDR2 is ANQGSEA. The sample is drawn from a study of naive and memory T cell subsets. Cells stained for CD3, CD4, CD8, CD45RA and CD27 were sorted into four subsets. An equimolar mix of two oligonucleotides served as the beta constant-region primer for TRBC1 and TRBC2. Four rounds of PCR amplified the ligated cDNA using nested alpha and beta constant-region primers plus SP2. An oligonucleotide with the SP2 primer and a 12-nucleotide UMI was ligated to the cDNA 3' end. TCRdb reprocessed the UMI-ligation and nested PCR reads via MiXCR and lists one record per CDR3 protein. The sample yields under 35,000 distinct CDR3 sequences, around a sixth seen once.

General study findings and limits: In naive cells, over 95% of TCR sequences were seen only once.

The specimen was effector memory CD4+ T cells from blood. Sample subset: effector memory, CD45RA- CD27-. The V and J genes are TRBV29-1 and TRBJ1-2; TRBD1 agrees at 12 bases. The receptor was derived from a human donor in good health. The CDR3 region is CSVMAGTGGGYGYTF. DNA of the CDR3: TGCAGCGTCATGGCGGGGACAGGGGGCGGCTATGGCTACACCTTC.